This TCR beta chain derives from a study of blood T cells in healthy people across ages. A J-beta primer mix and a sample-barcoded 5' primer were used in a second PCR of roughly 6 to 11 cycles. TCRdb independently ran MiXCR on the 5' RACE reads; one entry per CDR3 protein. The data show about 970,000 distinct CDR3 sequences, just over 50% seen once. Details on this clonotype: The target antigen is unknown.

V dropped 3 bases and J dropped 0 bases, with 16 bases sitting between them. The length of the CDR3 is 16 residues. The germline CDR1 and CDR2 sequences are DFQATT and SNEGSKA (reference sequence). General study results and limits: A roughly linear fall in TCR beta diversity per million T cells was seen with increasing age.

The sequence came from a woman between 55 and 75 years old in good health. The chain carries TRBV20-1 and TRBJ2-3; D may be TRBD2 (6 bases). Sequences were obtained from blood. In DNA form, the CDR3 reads TGCAGTGCTAGCCCGGGACGAGGGAGGAGCACAGATACGCAGTATTTT. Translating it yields CSASPGRGRSTDTQYF.